This record concerns one T cell receptor beta chain sequence. Its antigen remains unidentified. CDR1 MGHRA and CDR2 YSYEKL come from the germline V gene. The V and J ends lost 1 base and 7 bases respectively, with 13 bases between them. The CDR3 sequence is 15 residues long. Splitting of CD4+ cells produced CD45RA+ naive and CD45RA-negative memory subsets. Some 28,000 T cell genomes (around 0.2 ug DNA) went into each sorted-subset replicate. Method: immunoSEQ multiplex PCR; TCRdb's copy keeps in-frame clones and lacks some. Among roughly 1,100,000 clones listed, around 75% were seen once. These data are taken from a study of shared clonotypes between healthy human individuals. Study outcomes and limitations: Clonotype sharing levels among donors were expected to vary with sequencing depth. Rarefaction analysis demonstrated incomplete sorted-subset sequencing notwithstanding large depth.

This TCR came from a man younger than 30 in good health. The V and J genes are TRBV4-1 and TRBJ1-4; no clear D gene. The material sequenced was memory CD4+ T cells sorted from blood. Subset of the sample: CD45RA-negative fraction. In DNA form, the CDR3 reads TGCGCCAGCAGCCAAGGCCCTGGGAGCTTTGAAAAACTGTTTTTT. Protein product: CASSQGPGSFEKLFF.